There are many counts of the clone carrying this TCR beta chain. The target antigen is unknown. The data were obtained in a study of T cells in Graves' hyperthyroidism and ophthalmopathy. Used for diagnoses were clinical symptoms, serum thyroxine and TRAb, thyroid ultrasound and orbital computed tomography. The authors obtained PBMCs from more than 8 ml of fresh peripheral blood. CDR1 is LGHNA, CDR2 YNFKEQ, per germline. V was clipped by 0 bases and J by 8 bases, with 11 bases between them. The CDR3 is 15 amino acids. There were TCR beta CDR3 regions amplified from RNA transcripts. The HTBI primer set drove a first-round RT-PCR of the TCR CDR3. MiXCR was run by TCRdb on the multiplex PCR reads, yielding one entry per CDR3 protein. This sample carries hundreds of thousands of distinct CDR3 sequences, around 15% of them seen once, and the ten largest clones take less than 3.5%. Findings and caveats of the study: Model output signaled ophthalmopathy a median about seven months ahead of onset.

The sample taken for sequencing was blood. The rearrangement links TRBV4-2 to TRBJ1-6; D is ambiguous. The sequence was obtained from a middle-aged woman with Graves' ophthalmopathy. The CDR3 loop reads CASSQDLYAYSPLHF. The CDR3 DNA follows: TGTGCCAGCAGCCAAGATTTGTACGCGTATTCACCCCTCCACTTT.